This T cell receptor (beta chain) was recorded in a study of T cells after yellow fever vaccination. Turning to the study itself: Preparation of fractions with low cell numbers was performed using SMART-Seq v4 Ultra Low Input.

This clonotype occurred a few times. The CDR3 has 15 residues. V lost 4 bases to trimming and J lost 6 bases, with 15 bases between them. The V gene's germline CDR1 is MGHRA and CDR2 YSYEKL. MiXCR, applied by TCRdb to the 5' RACE reads, yields one record per CDR3 protein. This sample has tens of thousands of distinct CDR3 sequences, with around 7% found just once. V and J are TRBV4-1 and TRBJ1-4, with D possibly TRBD1 on 6 matching bases. Sequences were derived from CD8+ T cells sorted from PBMCs, sampled 10 to 11 days after the first yellow fever vaccination. The sequence derives from a man between 18 and 29 years old who received the YFV17D yellow fever vaccine. CDR3 nucleotide sequence: TGCGCCAGCAGCCGGACGGGGGGGCAATATGAAAAACTGTTTTTT. Its protein product is CASSRTGGQYEKLFF.